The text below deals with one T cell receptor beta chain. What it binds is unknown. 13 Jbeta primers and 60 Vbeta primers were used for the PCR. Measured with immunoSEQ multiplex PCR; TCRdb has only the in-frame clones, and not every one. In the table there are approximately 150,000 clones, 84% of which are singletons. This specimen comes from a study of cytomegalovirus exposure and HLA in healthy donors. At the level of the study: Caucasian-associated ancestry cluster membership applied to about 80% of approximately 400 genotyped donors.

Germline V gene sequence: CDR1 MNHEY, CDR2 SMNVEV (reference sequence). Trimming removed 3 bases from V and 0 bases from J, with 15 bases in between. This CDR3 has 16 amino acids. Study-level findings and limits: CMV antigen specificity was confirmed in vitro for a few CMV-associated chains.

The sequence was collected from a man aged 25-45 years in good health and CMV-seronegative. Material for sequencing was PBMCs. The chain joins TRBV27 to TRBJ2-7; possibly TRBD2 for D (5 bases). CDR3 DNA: TGTGCCAGCAGTTTTTCCGGGGATCATAGCTCCTACGAGCAGTACTTC. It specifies CASSFSGDHSSYEQYF.